This T cell receptor beta chain is from a study of blood T cell repertoires in COVID-19. Overall study: PBMCs, B-cell-depleted T cells, or T cells provided the cDNA or gDNA that made up the material.

CDR1 is SGHRS and CDR2 is YFSETQ in the germline V gene. The length of the CDR3 is 13 residues. V was clipped by 0 bases and J by 3 bases, with 6 bases between them. The table lists this clone with a count of one. The method was immunoSEQ multiplex PCR; TCRdb's version includes in-frame clones alone and lacks a portion of them. In the table there are fewer than 200,000 clones, around four fifths of which are singletons. The chain combines TRBV5-1 with TRBJ2-5, with D possibly matching TRBD2 (5 bases). Material for sequencing was peripheral blood. This clonotype was obtained from a man in his forties or fifties who had recovered from COVID-19. CDR3 protein: CASSLVGEETQYF. The DNA of the CDR3 is TGCGCCAGCAGCTTGGTGGGAGAAGAGACCCAGTACTTC.